This T cell receptor (beta chain) was obtained from a study of shared clonotypes between healthy human individuals. Germline V gene lookup returns CDR1 SGHKS and CDR2 YYEKEE (reference sequence). The CDR3 is made up of 17 amino acids. V lost 1 base, J lost 0 bases, and 14 bases lay in between. Profiled with immunoSEQ multiplex PCR; TCRdb holds only in-frame clones, not every one. Seen here are 650,000 to 800,000 clones, 92% observed once, and the top ten hold 24%. As defined, naive CD8 cells were CD45RO-negative and positively selected for CCR7, with terminally differentiated effector memory CD45RA+ cells excluded.

Material for sequencing was naive CD8+ T cells sorted from blood. The clonotype was recovered from a young man in good health. V usage is TRBV5-5 and J usage is TRBJ2-1; possibly TRBD1 for D (6 bases). The DNA of the CDR3 is TGTGCCAGCAGCTTGTACCCCGCAGGGGCCTCCTACAATGAGCAGTTCTTC. Amino acid sequence: CASSLYPAGASYNEQFF.